This TCR beta chain was sequenced in a study of T cell responses to AZD1222 COVID-19 vaccine. There are 16 residues in the CDR3. The J segment lost 6 bases and the V segment lost 3 bases, leaving 9 bases of the junction unmatched. Germline-derived CDR1 and CDR2 are ENHRY and SYGVKD. Turning to this clone: What it binds is unknown.

Sequencing was performed with immunoSEQ multiplex PCR; in TCRdb, only in-frame clones are kept and a portion is missing. The table has about 270,000 clones, 94% seen once; the top ten hold 0.5% to 0.7%. Study results and limitations: Rises in breadth and depth of Spike-specific TCRs came after two AZD1222 doses. Variant regions that are unmutated are reportedly the target of nearly half of spike-specific TCRs. CD4 TCRs linked to vaccination spanned spike, dominating at 160-218 and 743-854. The donor cohort was predominantly white British with a female majority, and clonal diversity may have been underestimated.

The rearrangement uses TRBV10-3 and TRBJ2-7, with 12 bases identical to TRBD2. Material: peripheral blood, obtained 28 days after the second AZD1222 dose. This sequence was found in an adult who received the AZD1222 COVID-19 vaccine. The CDR3 sequence: CAISDGLAGTQSEQYF. Written as DNA, the CDR3 is TGTGCCATCAGTGACGGACTAGCGGGGACCCAATCCGAGCAGTACTTC.